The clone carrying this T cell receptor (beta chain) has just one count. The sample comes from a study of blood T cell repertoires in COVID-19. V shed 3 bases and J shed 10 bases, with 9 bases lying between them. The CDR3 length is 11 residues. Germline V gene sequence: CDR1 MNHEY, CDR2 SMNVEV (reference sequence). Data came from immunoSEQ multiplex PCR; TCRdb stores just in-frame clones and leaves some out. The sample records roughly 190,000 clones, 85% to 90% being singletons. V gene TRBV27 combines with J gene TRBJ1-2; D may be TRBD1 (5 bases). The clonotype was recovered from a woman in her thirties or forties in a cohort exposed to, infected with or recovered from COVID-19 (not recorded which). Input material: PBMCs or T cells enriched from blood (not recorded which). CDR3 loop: CASSLGGIYTF. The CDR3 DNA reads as TGTGCCAGCAGTTTGGGGGGGATCTACACCTTC.